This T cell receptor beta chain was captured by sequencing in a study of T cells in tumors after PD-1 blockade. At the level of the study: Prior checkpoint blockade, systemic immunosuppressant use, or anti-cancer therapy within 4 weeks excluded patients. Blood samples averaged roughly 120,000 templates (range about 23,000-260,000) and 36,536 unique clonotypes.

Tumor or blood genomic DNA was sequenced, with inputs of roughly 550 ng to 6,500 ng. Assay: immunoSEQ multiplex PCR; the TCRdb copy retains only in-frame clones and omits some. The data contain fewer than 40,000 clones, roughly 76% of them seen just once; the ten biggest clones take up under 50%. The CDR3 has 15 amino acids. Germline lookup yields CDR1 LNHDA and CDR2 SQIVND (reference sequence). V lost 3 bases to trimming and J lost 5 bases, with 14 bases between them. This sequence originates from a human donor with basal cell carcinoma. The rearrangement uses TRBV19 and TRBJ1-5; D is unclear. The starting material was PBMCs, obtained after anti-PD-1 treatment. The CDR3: CASSMIYGDHQPQHF. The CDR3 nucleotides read TGTGCCAGTAGTATGATTTATGGGGATCATCAGCCCCAGCATTTT.